This T cell receptor beta chain was sequenced for a study of T cell repertoires in cytomegalovirus infection. A few counts support this clonotype. Its target is not known. TCRdb re-called the reads through MiXCR, storing one row per CDR3 protein. The sample has approximately 160,000 distinct CDR3 sequences; approximately 17% are singletons. Notes on the study in general: Clonotypes of TCR beta that were HLA-C-restricted and CMV-specific dominated the ex vivo response.

From germline, CDR1 is MGHDK and CDR2 SYGVNS. The V end lost 3 bases, the J end lost 3 bases, and 5 bases lay between the germline ends. The CDR3 contains 13 residues. The chain employs TRBV25-1 and TRBJ2-2; D is possibly TRBD2 (5 bases). This clonotype was sampled from a human donor in good health (CMV status not recorded). Some clones in this sample may be carry-over from other donors' samples. Sequenced material: CD8+ T cells from PBMCs. The CDR3: CASSERDTGELFF. In nucleotides, the CDR3 is TGTGCCAGCAGTGAGCGGGACACCGGGGAGCTGTTTTTT.